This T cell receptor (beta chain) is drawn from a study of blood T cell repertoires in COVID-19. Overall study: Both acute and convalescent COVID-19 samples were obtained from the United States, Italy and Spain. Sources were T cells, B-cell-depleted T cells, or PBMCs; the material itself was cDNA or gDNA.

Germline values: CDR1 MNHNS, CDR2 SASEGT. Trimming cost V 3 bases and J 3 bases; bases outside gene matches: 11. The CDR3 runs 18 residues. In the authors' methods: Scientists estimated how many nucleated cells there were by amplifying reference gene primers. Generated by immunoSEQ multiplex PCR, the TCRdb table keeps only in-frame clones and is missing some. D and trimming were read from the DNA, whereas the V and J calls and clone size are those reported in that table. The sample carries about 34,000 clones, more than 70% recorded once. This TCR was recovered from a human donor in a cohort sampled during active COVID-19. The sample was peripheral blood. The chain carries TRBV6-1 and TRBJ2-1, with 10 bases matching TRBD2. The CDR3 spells CASSDELAGPNLYNEQFF. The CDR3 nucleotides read TGTGCCAGCAGTGATGAACTAGCGGGGCCGAACCTCTACAATGAGCAGTTCTTC.